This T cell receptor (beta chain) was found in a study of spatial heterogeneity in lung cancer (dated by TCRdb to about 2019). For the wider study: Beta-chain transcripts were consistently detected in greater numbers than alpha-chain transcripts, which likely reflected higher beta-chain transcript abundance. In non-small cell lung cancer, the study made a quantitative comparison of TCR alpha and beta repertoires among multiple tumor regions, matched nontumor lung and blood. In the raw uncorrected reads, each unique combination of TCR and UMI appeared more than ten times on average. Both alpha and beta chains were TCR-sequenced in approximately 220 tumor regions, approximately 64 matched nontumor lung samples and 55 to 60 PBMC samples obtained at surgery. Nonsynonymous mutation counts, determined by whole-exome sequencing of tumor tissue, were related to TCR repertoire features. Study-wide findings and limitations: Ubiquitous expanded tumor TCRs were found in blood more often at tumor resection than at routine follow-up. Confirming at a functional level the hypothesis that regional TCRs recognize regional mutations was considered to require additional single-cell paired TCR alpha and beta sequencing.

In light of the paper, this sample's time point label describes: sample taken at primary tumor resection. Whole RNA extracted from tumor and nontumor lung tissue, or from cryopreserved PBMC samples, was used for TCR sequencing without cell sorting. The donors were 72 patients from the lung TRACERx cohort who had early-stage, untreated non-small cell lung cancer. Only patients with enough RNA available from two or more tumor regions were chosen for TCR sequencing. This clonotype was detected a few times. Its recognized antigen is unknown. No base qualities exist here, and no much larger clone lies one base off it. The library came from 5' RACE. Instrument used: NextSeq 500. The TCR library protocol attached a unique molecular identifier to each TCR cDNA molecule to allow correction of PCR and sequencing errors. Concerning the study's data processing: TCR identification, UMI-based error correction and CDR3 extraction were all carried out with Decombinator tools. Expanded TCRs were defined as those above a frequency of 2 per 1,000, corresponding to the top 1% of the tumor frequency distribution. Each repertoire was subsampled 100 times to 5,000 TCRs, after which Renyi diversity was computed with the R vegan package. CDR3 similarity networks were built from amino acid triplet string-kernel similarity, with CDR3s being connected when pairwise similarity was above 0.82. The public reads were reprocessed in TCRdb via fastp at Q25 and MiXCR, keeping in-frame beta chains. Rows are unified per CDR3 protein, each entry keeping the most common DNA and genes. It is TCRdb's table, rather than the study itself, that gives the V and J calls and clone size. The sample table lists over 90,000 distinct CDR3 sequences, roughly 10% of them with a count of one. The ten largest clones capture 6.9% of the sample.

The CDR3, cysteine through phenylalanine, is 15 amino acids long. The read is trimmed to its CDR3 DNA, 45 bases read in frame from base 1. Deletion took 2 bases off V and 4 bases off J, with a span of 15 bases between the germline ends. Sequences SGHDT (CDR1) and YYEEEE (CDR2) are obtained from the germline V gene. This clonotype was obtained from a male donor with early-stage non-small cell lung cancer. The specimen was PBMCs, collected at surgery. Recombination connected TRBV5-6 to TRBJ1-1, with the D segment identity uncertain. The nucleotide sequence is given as TGTGCCAGCAGCTTCCGGGCGAGAAGGAGCACTGAAGCTTTCTTT. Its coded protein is CASSFRARRSTEAFF.